Presented here are 8 T cell receptor beta chains from one specimen sequenced in a study of shared clonotypes between healthy human individuals. CD45RO-negative, CCR7-positively selected cells formed the naive CD8 fraction, excluding terminally differentiated effector memory CD45RA+ cells. Produced via immunoSEQ multiplex PCR; TCRdb's table is partial and in-frame only. The data hold some 2 million clones, with approximately 95% observed a single time. Sequencing was carried out using naive CD8+ T cells sorted from blood. Receptors were obtained from a man aged 18 to 29 in good health.

The chain uses TRBV10-3 and TRBJ2-1; D remains unclear. This CDR3 contains 16 residues. Trimming shortened V by 0 bases and J by 0 bases, and 9 bases separated the two germline ends. Germline assignment: CDR1 ENHRY and CDR2 SYGVKD. In DNA form, the CDR3 reads TGTGCCATCAGTGAGTCGACGCAAAGCTCCTACAATGAGCAGTTCTTC. Residues: CAISESTQSSYNEQFF.

V usage is TRBV7-8 and J usage is TRBJ2-7; 10 nucleotides agree with TRBD2. Unmatched junction bases numbered 8, after V lost 4 bases and J lost 2 bases. CDR3 size: 16 residues. Germline V gene lookup returns CDR1 SGHVS and CDR2 FQNEAQ. The DNA for the CDR3 is TGTGCCAGCAGCTCTGTACTAGCGGGGATTACCTACGAGCAGTACTTC. It translates to CASSSVLAGITYEQYF.

As to this clone: Other DNA sequences within the sample encode an identical CDR3. The chain joins TRBV9 to TRBJ1-1; the D is unclear. CDR3 length: 13 amino acids. CDR1 is SGDLS and CDR2 is YYNGEE in the germline V gene. The V end was cut by 4 bases, the J end by 1 base, with 8 bases between. The CDR3 loop reads CASSPGPNTEAFF. Written as DNA, the CDR3 is TGTGCCAGCAGCCCCGGGCCGAACACTGAAGCTTTCTTT. The whole variable domain, remainder taken from reference TRBV9 and TRBJ1-1, is DSGVTQTPKHLITATGQRVTLRCSPRSGDLSVYWYQQSLDQGLQFLIQYYNGEERAKGNILERFSAQQFPDLHSELNLSSLELGDSALYFCASSPGPNTEAFFGQGTRLTVV.

In regard to this clone: In the same sample, other DNA sequences code for this CDR3. The V and J genes are TRBV7-2 and TRBJ2-7; 10 positions agree with TRBD2. The CDR3 runs to 15 residues. V was clipped by 1 base and J by 4 bases; unmatched bases: 4. CDR1 and CDR2 from the germline V gene are SGHTA and FQGNSA. CDR3 in DNA: TGTGCCAGCAGCTTAGGAGCGGGAGGGCCTTACGAGCAGTACTTC. This codes for CASSLGAGGPYEQYF.

CDR3 DNA: TGTGCCAGCCCCCCCCGTGGGGACTATGGCACAGATACGCAGTATTTT. Translated: CASPPRGDYGTDTQYF. The chain couples TRBV2 to TRBJ2-3; 7 bases fit TRBD2. Losses at the gene ends were 8 bases for V and 1 base for J; bases not matched to a gene: 12. This CDR3 is 16 amino acids long. Germline values: CDR1 SNHLY, CDR2 FYNNEI.

This chain joins TRBV7-9 and TRBJ2-7; D perhaps matches TRBD2 (5 bases). V dropped 5 bases and J dropped 2 bases, with 13 bases sitting between them. Germline V gene lookup returns CDR1 SEHNR and CDR2 FQNEAQ (reference sequence). This CDR3 contains 14 residues. The CDR3 reads CASSRGLSTYEQYF. The CDR3 nucleotides read TGTGCCAGCAGCCGCGGACTCTCTACCTACGAGCAGTACTTC.

The chain combines TRBV6-5 with TRBJ2-5; no definite D call. Germline CDR1 MNHEY, CDR2 SVGAGI. The CDR3 extends over 13 amino acids. Deletions cut 5 bases from V and 1 base from J, with 8 bases between. Written as DNA, the CDR3 is TGTGCCAGCAGTGAGCGACCCCAAGAGACCCAGTACTTC. Translating it yields CASSERPQETQYF.

The chain employs TRBV18 and TRBJ2-7, with 10 bases matching TRBD2. Trimming cost V 0 bases and J 5 bases; bases outside gene matches: 4. Germline V CDR1 and CDR2: KGHSH, LQKENI. The CDR3 is 15 amino acids. The DNA for the CDR3 is TGTGCCAGCTCACCACCCGAGACTAGCGGGCACGAGCAGTACTTC. Protein: CASSPPETSGHEQYF. Full variable domain (missing parts from reference TRBV18 and TRBJ2-7): NAGVMQNPRHLVRRRGQEARLRCSPMKGHSHVYWYRQLPEEGLKFMVYLQKENIIDESGMPKERFSAEFPKEGPSILRIQQVVRGDSAAYFCASSPPETSGHEQYFGPGTRLTVT.